This T cell receptor (beta chain) stems from a study of identical twins. Notes on the study in general: For out-of-frame beta sequences, excess twin sharing was weaker. Out-of-frame sharing of TCR alpha in monozygotic twins was underestimated by models.

In TCRdb, the 5' RACE reads were re-called with MiXCR into one record per CDR3 protein. The data contain about 210,000 distinct CDR3 sequences, approximately 9% of them singletons. Trimming shortened V by 8 bases and J by 2 bases, and 13 bases separated the two germline ends. CDR1 is DFQATT, CDR2 SNEGSKA, per germline (reference sequence). The CDR3 loop spans 12 amino acids. About this clonotype: The antigen is unknown.

The clonotype comes from a woman under 30 in good health. The chain combines TRBV20-1 with TRBJ2-7, with D maybe TRBD2 (6 bases). Sequenced: memory (CD45RO+) T cells sorted from blood. CDR3 residues: CSPLSGPYEQYF. In DNA form, the CDR3 reads TGCAGTCCCCTCAGCGGGCCCTACGAGCAGTACTTC.